A single sample is the source of the 7 T cell receptor beta chains below, sequenced in a study of shared clonotypes between healthy human individuals. Assay: immunoSEQ multiplex PCR; the TCRdb copy retains only in-frame clones and omits some. The profile shows 1.5 million to 2.5 million clones, 85% to 95% of them singletons. Naive CD8 isolation took CD45RO-negative cells positively selected for CCR7 and excluded terminally differentiated effector memory CD45RA+ cells. Material: naive CD8+ T cells sorted from blood. The receptors were gathered from a man aged 18 to 30 in good health.

This rearrangement joins TRBV4-1 to TRBJ1-5; 8 bases line up with TRBD1. CDR3 length: 15 amino acids. V lost 0 bases to trimming and J lost 6 bases; unmatched junction nucleotides: 4. Germline V gene data show CDR1 as MGHRA and CDR2 as YSYEKL. This chain's CDR3 is CASSQDLTGGQPQHF. As DNA, the CDR3 is TGCGCCAGCAGCCAAGATCTAACAGGGGGTCAGCCCCAGCATTTT.

The chain uses TRBV11-2 and TRBJ1-2; D remains ambiguous. CDR3 length: 12 residues. Germline CDR1 and CDR2: SGHAT and FQNNGV. V gave up 4 bases and J gave up 5 bases, with 8 bases separating them. The CDR3 here is CASSSIEYGYTF. CDR3 in DNA: TGTGCCAGCAGCTCGATTGAGTATGGCTACACCTTC. The full variable domain, in which reference TRBV11-2 and TRBJ1-2 provide the parts outside the CDR3, is EAGVAQSPRYKIIEKRQSVAFWCNPISGHATLYWYQQILGQGPKLLIQFQNNGVVDDSQLPKDRFSAERLKGVDSTLKIQPAKLEDSAVYLCASSSIEYGYTFGSGTRLTVV.

The rearrangement links TRBV28 to TRBJ2-7, with 7 positions matching TRBD1. The V and J ends lost 6 bases and 6 bases, in that order; junction bases with no gene match: 11. The CDR3 contains 14 residues. CDR1 is MDHEN and CDR2 is SYDVKM in the germline V gene. The CDR3 DNA follows: TGTGCCAGCAGAACAGGGGCAGGGCCTCGCGAGCAGTACTTC. Translating it yields CASRTGAGPREQYF. Filled out from reference TRBV28 and TRBJ2-7, the complete variable domain reads DVKVTQSSRYLVKRTGEKVFLECVQDMDHENMFWYRQDPGLGLRLIYFSYDVKMKEKGDIPEGYSVSREKKERFSLILESASTNQTSMYLCASRTGAGPREQYFGPGTRLTVT.

The chain uses TRBV11-2 and TRBJ1-4; D unclear. Germline V lookup: CDR1 SGHAT, CDR2 FQNNGV. This CDR3 is 15 amino acids long. Trimming took 1 base from V and 8 from J, leaving 14 bases between them. CDR3 nucleotides: TGTGCCAGCAGCTTAGGGAAAGAGACGGTCGAAAAACTGTTTTTT. This gives the protein CASSLGKETVEKLFF. Filled out from reference TRBV11-2 and TRBJ1-4, the complete variable domain reads EAGVAQSPRYKIIEKRQSVAFWCNPISGHATLYWYQQILGQGPKLLIQFQNNGVVDDSQLPKDRFSAERLKGVDSTLKIQPAKLEDSAVYLCASSLGKETVEKLFFGSGTQLSVL.

V is TRBV7-9 and J is TRBJ1-1; 7 bases line up with TRBD1. The CDR3 has 15 amino acids. Germline loops: CDR1 SEHNR, CDR2 FQNEAQ (reference sequence). V shed 4 bases, J shed 7 bases, and the junction held 12 bases outside the gene matches. The CDR3 region has the DNA TGTGCCAGCAGCTCCCCCCCAGGGGGAATTGGTGAAGCTTTCTTT. It is translated as CASSSPPGGIGEAFF.

This chain uses TRBV27 with TRBJ2-7, with D possibly TRBD2 on 6 matching bases. V shed 1 base and J shed 4 bases, with 23 bases lying between them. The CDR3 sequence is 18 residues long. Per the germline V gene, CDR1 is MNHEY and CDR2 is SMNVEV (reference sequence). The CDR3: CASSLFGGWGENIYEQYF. As DNA, the CDR3 is TGTGCCAGCAGTTTATTTGGGGGTTGGGGGGAGAATATTTACGAGCAGTACTTC.

The chain employs TRBV27 and TRBJ2-2, with TRBD1 as a possible D gene (5 bases). The CDR3 extends over 18 amino acids. From germline, CDR1 is MNHEY and CDR2 SMNVEV (reference sequence). The V end was cut by 3 bases, the J end by 2 bases, with 19 bases between. CDR3 protein: CASSFRGVQGLNTGELFF. Here the CDR3 DNA reads TGTGCCAGCAGTTTTCGTGGGGTGCAGGGCCTAAACACCGGGGAGCTGTTTTTT.